The 18 T cell receptor beta chains below all came from one sample that was sequenced in a study of cytomegalovirus exposure and HLA in healthy donors. The PCR had 60 Vbeta and 13 Jbeta primers. TCRdb keeps only in-frame clones here, not all; method: immunoSEQ multiplex PCR. Of about 130,000 clones listed, less than 85% were seen once; the top ten hold about 1.5%. Sequenced material: PBMCs. The receptor set was obtained from a man aged 40-49 years in good health and CMV-seronegative.

The chain links TRBV9 to TRBJ2-1; possible D gene TRBD2, 6 bases. The V gene lost 7 bases and the J gene lost 8 bases, with 13 bases spanning the gap. The length of the CDR3 is 12 residues. The V gene's germline CDR1 is SGDLS and CDR2 YYNGEE. The CDR3: CASGRMGDEQFF. The CDR3 region has the DNA TGTGCCAGCGGGAGGATGGGGGATGAGCAGTTCTTC.

V is TRBV5-1 and J is TRBJ2-5, with D maybe TRBD1 (6 bases). Per the germline V gene, CDR1 is SGHRS and CDR2 is YFSETQ. V dropped 3 bases and J dropped 0 bases, with 15 bases sitting between them. The CDR3 is 16 residues long. The CDR3 here is CASSYGTNHYQETQYF. The CDR3 region has the DNA TGCGCCAGCAGCTATGGGACAAACCACTACCAAGAGACCCAGTACTTC.

V is TRBV7-3 and J is TRBJ1-4, with D maybe TRBD1 (5 bases). The germline V gene encodes CDR1 SGHTA and CDR2 FQGTGA. Trimming shortened V by 11 bases and J by 4 bases, and 17 bases separated the two germline ends. The CDR3 is made up of 14 amino acids. The CDR3 sequence: CAYTIGRDNEKLFF. CDR3 bases: TGTGCCTATACTATTGGCAGGGATAATGAAAAACTGTTTTTT.

The chain links TRBV5-4 to TRBJ1-2; TRBD1 might be the D (5 bases). Germline V gene sequence: CDR1 SGHNT, CDR2 YYREEE (reference sequence). This CDR3 is built from 12 residues. Deletions cut 1 base from V and 6 bases from J, with 7 bases between. The CDR3 sequence: CASSLQGNGYTF. The DNA for the CDR3 is TGTGCCAGCAGCTTGCAGGGAAATGGCTACACCTTC.

J is TRBJ2-7 and V is TRBV28; a weak D match, TRBD2 (5 bases). The CDR3 consists of 14 residues. Germline-derived CDR1 and CDR2 are MDHEN and SYDVKM. The V gene lost 3 bases and the J gene lost 1 base, with 10 bases spanning the gap. The CDR3 sequence is CASSFLAGSYEQYF. DNA for the CDR3: TGTGCCAGCAGTTTCCTAGCCGGGTCCTACGAGCAGTACTTC.

In its sample, this clone was seen a few times. The genes are TRBV4-1 and TRBJ2-5; D uncertain. The tail of the sequence fits TRBJ2-7 better, so the J call may be wrong. From germline, CDR1 is MGHRA and CDR2 YSYEKL. The CDR3 loop spans 16 amino acids. The CDR3 reads CASSQAMGSSSYEQYF. CDR3 DNA: TGCGCCAGCAGCCAAGCGATGGGCTCTAGCTCCTACGAGCAGTACTTC.

The rearrangement joins TRBV18 to TRBJ2-1; TRBD2 agrees at 16 bases. Germline V gene sequence: CDR1 KGHSH, CDR2 LQKENI. V dropped 2 bases and J dropped 9; count of bases not matched to a gene: 7. The CDR3 has 17 amino acids. The CDR3 bases are TGTGCCAGCTCACCAAAGGGACTAGCGGGAGGGGGCAGTGAGCAGTTCTTC. This encodes CASSPKGLAGGGSEQFF. Filled out from reference TRBV18 and TRBJ2-1, the complete variable domain reads NAGVMQNPRHLVRRRGQEARLRCSPMKGHSHVYWYRQLPEEGLKFMVYLQKENIIDESGMPKERFSAEFPKEGPSILRIQQVVRGDSAAYFCASSPKGLAGGGSEQFFGPGTRLTVL.

The chain uses TRBV7-3 and TRBJ1-1; TRBD1 is a possible D gene (6 bases). Germline values: CDR1 SGHTA, CDR2 FQGTGA. CDR3 length: 13 residues. Trimming pared 4 bases from V and 1 base from J, leaving 7 bases between. The CDR3 sequence: CASSSQGNTEAFF. The CDR3 coding sequence is TGTGCCAGCAGCTCACAGGGGAACACTGAAGCTTTCTTT.

The chain couples TRBV4-3 to TRBJ2-3; the match to TRBD2 covers 10 bases. The CDR3 has 14 amino acids. Trimming removed 9 bases from V and 5 bases from J; junction bases left unmatched: 8. In germline, CDR1 is LGHNA, CDR2 YSLEER. CDR3 sequence reads: CASTSGGAGDTQYF. CDR3 sequence (DNA): TGCGCCAGTACAAGCGGGGGGGCTGGAGATACGCAGTATTTT.

This rearrangement joins TRBV7-9 to TRBJ2-3; tentative D call: TRBD2 (5 bases). CDR1 and CDR2 (germline): SEHNR, FQNEAQ (reference sequence). The length of the CDR3 is 16 residues. Trimming took off 0 bases at V and 4 bases at J, with 14 bases between the two ends. Here the CDR3 reads CASSLAGMLRADTQYF. DNA of the CDR3: TGTGCCAGCAGCTTAGCGGGCATGCTGAGGGCAGATACGCAGTATTTT.

This rearrangement joins TRBV5-8 to TRBJ2-5; 13 nucleotides line up with TRBD2. V lost 2 bases and J lost 5; bases outside the gene matches: 3. Germline lookup yields CDR1 SGHTS and CDR2 YDEGEE. The CDR3 spans 15 residues. The CDR3, as DNA: TGTGCCAGCAGCTTTAGGGGACTAGCGGGGGAGACCCAGTACTTC. This translates into CASSFRGLAGETQYF.

This clone appeared a single time. J is TRBJ2-1 and V is TRBV5-1, with 10 nucleotides matching TRBD2. This CDR3 region has 15 residues. The trim removed 3 bases at V and 9 bases at J, leaving 9 bases unmatched. In germline, CDR1 is SGHRS, CDR2 YFSETQ. The CDR3 is CASSWGTSAVVEQFF. The CDR3 DNA follows: TGCGCCAGCAGCTGGGGGACTAGCGCCGTAGTTGAGCAGTTCTTC.

The table lists this clone with a few counts. V usage is TRBV2 and J usage is TRBJ2-2, with TRBD2 identical over 11 bases. Germline V gene lookup returns CDR1 SNHLY and CDR2 FYNNEI. This CDR3 contains 14 residues. Trimming took 6 bases from V and 5 from J; bases not matched to a gene: 2. CDR3 loop: CASSWTSGTGELFF. The CDR3 nucleotides read TGTGCCAGCAGCTGGACTAGCGGGACCGGGGAGCTGTTTTTT.

The chain carries TRBV4-1 and TRBJ2-1; D may be TRBD1 (7 bases). This CDR3 is 18 amino acids long. V lost 3 bases to trimming and J lost 2 bases, with 20 bases between them. Looked up from germline, CDR1 is MGHRA and CDR2 is YSYEKL. The CDR3 coding sequence is TGCGCCAGCAGCCAGGTTACCCAGGGGGGAGGCACCTACAATGAGCAGTTCTTC. Protein sequence: CASSQVTQGGGTYNEQFF.

The chain is built from TRBV11-2 and TRBJ2-7; D is possibly TRBD2 (5 bases). V dropped 1 base and J dropped 3 bases, with 13 bases sitting between them. Germline V gives CDR1 SGHAT, CDR2 FQNNGV. The CDR3 is made up of 15 amino acids. CDR3 nucleotide sequence: TGTGCCAGCAGCTTAGTTTCCGGACTGTTCTACGAGCAGTACTTC. This gives the protein CASSLVSGLFYEQYF.

The chain couples TRBV9 to TRBJ2-1, with D maybe TRBD2 (6 bases). CDR3 length: 14 residues. V was pared by 2 bases and J by 6 bases, with 12 bases between. Germline V gene data show CDR1 as SGDLS and CDR2 as YYNGEE. The CDR3 DNA reads TGTGCCAGCAGCGTGACCCGGGGGTCCAATGAGCAGTTCTTC. Translated, it gives CASSVTRGSNEQFF.

A word on this clone: This sample also contains other DNA sequences that code for the same CDR3. This rearrangement joins TRBV9 to TRBJ2-3, with TRBD2 matching over 11 bases. Germline V gives CDR1 SGDLS, CDR2 YYNGEE. CDR3 length: 15 amino acids. V shed 2 bases, J shed 6 bases, and the junction held 5 bases outside the gene matches. The CDR3 region is CASSVSGGAVDTQYF. CDR3 bases: TGTGCCAGCAGCGTTAGCGGGGGGGCCGTTGATACGCAGTATTTT.

The J gene is TRBJ1-1, the V gene TRBV7-8; tentatively, D is TRBD1 (5 bases). Trimming took 1 base from V and 3 from J, leaving 15 bases between them. Per the germline V gene, CDR1 is SGHVS and CDR2 is FQNEAQ. The CDR3 loop spans 16 amino acids. CDR3 nucleotide sequence: TGTGCCAGCAGCTTAGAGGCCGGGGGTCCTTACACTGAAGCTTTCTTT. Translation: CASSLEAGGPYTEAFF.